This TCR beta chain was identified during a study of blood T cell repertoires in COVID-19. This CDR3 comprises 16 residues. Germline V CDR1 and CDR2: SGDLS, YYNGEE. The V gene end was trimmed by 2 bases and the J gene end by 7 bases; junction bases not matched to a gene: 11. The table came from immunoSEQ multiplex PCR; TCRdb's copy has only in-frame clones and leaves some out. The data show under 250,000 clones, about 90% seen once. This chain uses TRBV9 with TRBJ1-2, with 10 nucleotides matching TRBD1. The sample taken for sequencing was peripheral blood. This clonotype was obtained from a man in his 60s with acute or convalescent COVID-19. This CDR3 reads CASSVSPGQGYSGYTF. In nucleotides, the CDR3 is TGTGCCAGCAGCGTGTCACCGGGACAGGGGTATTCTGGCTACACCTTC.